These 26 T cell receptor beta chains came from one sample sequenced in a study of control samples from healthy donors and cancer patients. TCRdb keeps only in-frame clones here, not all; method: immunoSEQ multiplex PCR. The top ten clones hold approximately 1.5% of a sample with 150,000 to 200,000 clones, about 92% of them seen once. Material for sequencing was blood. Source of these receptors: a man between 25 and 39 years old in good health.

The CDR3 reads CASSTRGLAGGSSYNEQFF. The CDR3 coding sequence is TGCGCCAGCAGCACTCGAGGACTAGCGGGGGGGAGCTCCTACAATGAGCAGTTCTTC. V gene TRBV4-1 combines with J gene TRBJ2-1; 15 bases line up with TRBD2. In germline, CDR1 is MGHRA, CDR2 YSYEKL. The V gene end was trimmed by 5 bases and the J gene end by 0 bases; junction bases not matched to a gene: 8. The CDR3 has 19 amino acids.

The table lists this clone with a count of one. The chain is built from TRBV3-1 (or the pseudogene TRBV3-2) and TRBJ1-5; D uncertain. V was clipped by 1 base and J by 6 bases, with 19 bases between them. The CDR3 consists of 17 residues. CDR1 and CDR2 (germline): LGHDT, YNNKEL (reference sequence). This CDR3 is CASSQVRAPDESQPQHF. In DNA form, the CDR3 reads TGTGCCAGCAGCCAAGTCCGGGCCCCCGATGAGAGTCAGCCCCAGCATTTT.

The chain couples TRBV18 to TRBJ1-2; 7 nucleotides agree with TRBD1. The CDR3 contains 16 residues. V dropped 3 bases and J dropped 8; count of bases not matched to a gene: 15. The V gene's germline CDR1 is KGHSH and CDR2 LQKENI. As DNA, the CDR3 is TGTGCCAGCTCACCGAATACCGGGACAGTTGAGGACGGCTACACCTTC. This sequence encodes CASSPNTGTVEDGYTF.

V usage is TRBV6-2 or TRBV6-3 and J usage is TRBJ2-7, with 7 bases identical to TRBD2. Germline CDR1 is MNHEY and CDR2 is SVGEGT. The junction had 9 bases not matched to a gene; V was cut back by 5 bases and J by 5 bases. There are 14 residues in the CDR3. The CDR3 loop is CASSPSGRENEQYF. Here the CDR3 DNA reads TGTGCCAGCAGTCCGAGTGGGAGGGAGAACGAGCAGTACTTC.

This chain uses TRBV19 with TRBJ2-3; 11 bases align to TRBD2. The trim removed 1 base at V and 6 bases at J, leaving 6 bases unmatched. The germline V gene has CDR1 LNHDA and CDR2 SQIVND (reference sequence). The CDR3 spans 16 residues. This chain's CDR3 is CASSIGLAGGVDTQYF. CDR3 bases: TGTGCCAGTAGTATAGGCCTAGCGGGAGGTGTGGATACGCAGTATTTT.

This clone has just one count. The chain uses TRBV20-1 and TRBJ1-3, with TRBD1 identical over 10 bases. V gave up 3 bases and J gave up 2 bases; unmatched junction bases: 7. CDR3 length equals 16 residues. CDR1 and CDR2 (germline): DFQATT, SNEGSKA (reference sequence). The CDR3 DNA is TGCAGTGCTAGTCGGGGACAGGGGTTCCCTGGAAACACCATATATTTT. Translation gives CSASRGQGFPGNTIYF.

The chain joins TRBV11-2 to TRBJ2-3; 9 positions agree with TRBD2. The CDR3 is made up of 17 amino acids. Germline V lookup: CDR1 SGHAT, CDR2 FQNNGV. Trimming removed 5 bases from V and 0 bases from J; junction bases left unmatched: 9. The CDR3 DNA follows: TGTGCCAGCAGCACCACCTGGACTAGCGCTAGCACAGATACGCAGTATTTT. Protein sequence: CASSTTWTSASTDTQYF.

Concerning this clone: The junction departs from germline at one end; a sequencing error may be responsible. This specimen includes other DNA sequences encoding the same CDR3. The chain links TRBV27 to TRBJ2-6; unclear D gene. Germline V CDR1 and CDR2: MNHEY, SMNVEV (reference sequence). The CDR3 contains 14 residues. CDR3 region: CASSLSSGANVLTF. The CDR3 DNA follows: TGTGCCAGCAGTCTATCCTCTGGGGCCAACGTCCTGACTTTC.

The table lists this clone with a few counts. Distinct nucleotide sequences in the sample also encode this CDR3. This chain uses TRBV7-2 with TRBJ1-5; D not resolved. The CDR3 is 13 residues long. V was shortened by 1 base and J by 4 bases, with 5 bases between the two germline ends. Germline V CDR1 and CDR2: SGHTA, FQGNSA. The CDR3 DNA sequence: TGTGCCAGCAGCTTAGGCATAAATCAGCCCCAGCATTTT. It yields the protein CASSLGINQPQHF.

The chain carries TRBV10-1 and TRBJ1-6; D not certain. From germline, CDR1 is WNHNN and CDR2 SYGVQD (reference sequence). The CDR3 totals 13 residues. V was pared by 4 bases and J by 8 bases, with 9 bases between. CDR3 bases: TGCGCCAGCAGTGCGACGGCTGATTCACCCCTCCACTTT. This gives the protein CASSATADSPLHF.

V usage is TRBV14 and J usage is TRBJ1-1; D unclear. The V end lost 5 bases, the J end lost 5 bases, and 18 bases lay between the germline ends. The CDR3 consists of 15 residues. Germline V gives CDR1 SGHDN, CDR2 FVKESK. DNA of the CDR3: TGTGCCAGCAGCTCCCATTCGAAAGGGAGGACTGAAGCTTTCTTT. Translating gives CASSSHSKGRTEAFF.

This chain joins TRBV30 and TRBJ2-5, with 11 bases fitting TRBD1. Germline lookup yields CDR1 GTSNPN and CDR2 SVGIG (reference sequence). This CDR3 spans 15 amino acids. Unmatched junction bases numbered 7, after V lost 5 bases and J lost 2 bases. The CDR3 region is CAWWDRGTRQETQYF. Written as DNA, the CDR3 is TGTGCCTGGTGGGACAGGGGGACCCGGCAAGAGACCCAGTACTTC.

This clone was observed a handful of times. This chain connects TRBV12-3 or TRBV12-4 to TRBJ2-2, with D maybe TRBD2 (5 bases). The CDR3 covers 13 residues. V was pared by 3 bases and J by 6 bases, with 8 bases between. DNA for the CDR3: TGTGCCAGCAGTTTGAGGGTGGCCGGGGAGCTGTTTTTT. Translating gives CASSLRVAGELFF.

This chain connects TRBV5-8 to TRBJ2-7; 10 positions match TRBD1. This CDR3 has 14 residues. Unmatched junction bases numbered 3, after V lost 4 bases and J lost 2 bases. In germline, CDR1 is SGHTS, CDR2 YDEGEE. The CDR3 nucleotides read TGTGCCAGCAGCCCCGGGACAGGGGCCTACGAGCAGTACTTC. Translated: CASSPGTGAYEQYF.

The rearrangement uses TRBV18 and TRBJ1-1; maybe TRBD1 (5 bases). The V gene's germline CDR1 is KGHSH and CDR2 LQKENI. V was pared by 6 bases and J by 2 bases, with 10 bases between. There are 13 residues in the CDR3. CDR3 sequence reads: CASSRRENTEAFF. DNA for the CDR3: TGTGCCAGCTCGCGCAGGGAAAACACTGAAGCTTTCTTT.

The V gene is TRBV20-1, the J gene TRBJ1-1; D gene ambiguous. CDR3 length equals 13 residues. Germline lookup yields CDR1 DFQATT and CDR2 SNEGSKA (reference sequence). The V end was cut by 3 bases, the J end by 0 bases, with 8 bases between. CDR3: CSASNQLNTEAFF. The CDR3 coding sequence is TGCAGTGCTAGTAATCAGCTGAACACTGAAGCTTTCTTT.

This rearrangement joins TRBV28 to TRBJ2-7; 9 positions match TRBD1. After removal of 7 bases from V and 7 bases from J, the junction contained 14 bases not matched to a gene. The CDR3 spans 15 residues. Per the germline V gene, CDR1 is MDHEN and CDR2 is SYDVKM. CDR3 DNA sequence: TGTGCCAGCAAGGGACCGACAGGGGGGGTAGGGGAGCAGTACTTC. Amino acid sequence: CASKGPTGGVGEQYF.

This clone has just one count. The rearrangement links TRBV5-1 to TRBJ2-1; no clear D. Germline CDR1 reads SGHRS; CDR2 reads YFSETQ. Trimming removed 2 bases from V and 4 bases from J, with 13 bases in between. The CDR3 loop spans 15 amino acids. The CDR3 bases are TGCGCCAGCAGCTTAGTAGCAGTAAAGTACAATGAGCAGTTCTTC. This translates into CASSLVAVKYNEQFF. Using reference TRBV5-1 and TRBJ2-1 for the parts outside the CDR3, the full variable domain is KAGVTQTPRYLIKTRGQQVTLSCSPISGHRSVSWYQQTPGQGLQFLFEYFSETQRNKGNFPGRFSGRQFSNSRSEMNVSTLELGDSALYLCASSLVAVKYNEQFFGPGTRLTVL.

The rearrangement links TRBV10-1 to TRBJ1-1, with TRBD1 as a possible D gene (5 bases). This CDR3 is built from 13 residues. V was pared by 4 bases and J by 1 base, with 7 bases between. Germline CDR1 and CDR2: WNHNN and SYGVQD (reference sequence). The CDR3 nucleotides read TGCGCCAGCAGTGGACAGCGGAACACTGAAGCTTTCTTT. Translating gives CASSGQRNTEAFF.

The rearrangement links TRBV6-2 or TRBV6-3 to TRBJ1-4; TRBD1 aligns across 7 bases. This CDR3 region has 17 residues. The J segment lost 4 bases and the V segment lost 6 bases, leaving 14 bases of the junction unmatched. In germline, CDR1 is MNHEY, CDR2 SVGEGT. CDR3 in amino acids: CASSSNRGALDNEKLFF. Here the CDR3 DNA reads TGTGCCAGCAGCTCGAACAGGGGCGCCCTGGATAATGAAAAACTGTTTTTT.

This clone was seen only once. This rearrangement joins TRBV24-1 to TRBJ2-2; TRBD2 is a possible D gene (6 bases). V was cut by 7 bases and J by 8 bases, with 13 bases left in between. This CDR3 is built from 13 residues. The germline V gene encodes CDR1 KGHDR and CDR2 SFDVKD. CDR3 loop: CATRGGKPGELFF. The CDR3 nucleotides are TGTGCCACCAGGGGCGGGAAACCGGGGGAGCTGTTTTTT.

The rearrangement joins TRBV7-2 to TRBJ1-4; no definite D call. The CDR3 is 12 residues long. CDR1 and CDR2 (germline): SGHTA, FQGNSA. V gave up 4 bases and J gave up 11 bases, with 11 bases separating them. CDR3 loop: CASSSRPGKLFF. The CDR3 DNA sequence: TGTGCCAGCAGCTCCCGTCCGGGGAAACTGTTTTTT.

The chain joins TRBV5-1 to TRBJ1-5; 8 bases line up with TRBD1. The germline CDR1 and CDR2 sequences are SGHRS and YFSETQ. Trimming removed 2 bases from V and 6 bases from J; junction bases left unmatched: 7. The CDR3 extends over 15 amino acids. The CDR3, as DNA: TGCGCCAGCAGCTTCTCAGGGGGCGAAGGTCAGCCCCAGCATTTT. Its protein is CASSFSGGEGQPQHF.

J is TRBJ2-7 and V is TRBV6-2 or TRBV6-3; maybe TRBD1 (6 bases). This CDR3 is 13 amino acids long. CDR1 and CDR2 (germline): MNHEY, SVGEGT. Deletions cut 6 bases from V and 3 bases from J, with 12 bases between. CDR3 in amino acids: CASSPGQIYEQYF. DNA of the CDR3: TGTGCCAGCAGCCCCGGACAGATCTACGAGCAGTACTTC.

The chain recombines TRBV6-5 with TRBJ1-2, with D unclear. In germline, CDR1 is MNHEY, CDR2 SVGAGI. There are 15 residues in the CDR3. The germline V and J ends were trimmed by 7 bases and 0 bases, with 15 bases remaining between them. The chain's CDR3 is CASNRHVAPNYGYTF. The DNA of the CDR3 is TGTGCCAGCAACCGACACGTTGCCCCTAACTATGGCTACACCTTC.

J is TRBJ1-2 and V is TRBV4-3; maybe TRBD1 (6 bases). The CDR3 sequence is 15 residues long. Germline-derived CDR1 and CDR2 are LGHNA and YSLEER. V lost 1 base and J 2 bases, leaving 11 bases between the germline ends. This chain's CDR3 is CASSQVFGTNYGYTF. CDR3 nucleotide sequence: TGCGCCAGCAGCCAAGTATTTGGGACAAACTATGGCTACACCTTC.